One and the same sample provided the 5 T cell receptor beta chains below, sequenced in a study of cytomegalovirus exposure and HLA in healthy donors. The PCR employed 60 Vbeta primers together with 13 Jbeta primers. Only in-frame clones appear in the TCRdb table, and some are missing; sequencing was by immunoSEQ multiplex PCR. The profile shows about 61,000 clones, roughly nine tenths of them singletons. Source material: PBMCs. These receptor sequences come from a man between 25 and 39 years old in good health and CMV-seropositive.

A single count supports this clone. This chain links TRBV7-3 with TRBJ2-2, with D tentatively TRBD1 (6 bases). Germline V CDR1 and CDR2: SGHTA, FQGTGA. Trimming stripped 5 bases from V and 2 bases from J, with 12 bases between. The CDR3 covers 15 residues. CDR3 DNA sequence: TGTGCCAGCAGCGCAACAGGGTTCAACACCGGGGAGCTGTTTTTT. It is translated as CASSATGFNTGELFF.

This chain uses TRBV6-1 with TRBJ2-5; the match to TRBD1 covers 9 bases. The ends lost 7 bases at V and 5 bases at J; junction bases unmatched: 8. This CDR3 contains 14 residues. Per the germline V gene, CDR1 is MNHNS and CDR2 is SASEGT. CDR3 nucleotides: TGTGCCAGCACCTGGACAGGGGTTGGGGAGACCCAGTACTTC. This translates into CASTWTGVGETQYF.

J is TRBJ2-7 and V is TRBV7-9, with D maybe TRBD1 (6 bases). This CDR3 is 15 amino acids long. Germline loops: CDR1 SEHNR, CDR2 FQNEAQ (reference sequence). V was clipped by 6 bases and J by 3 bases, with 18 bases between them. CDR3 nucleotides: TGTGCCAGCAGGCCCAACCAGGGGCAGGTCTACGAGCAGTACTTC. It specifies CASRPNQGQVYEQYF. The variable domain in full, completed from reference TRBV7-9 and TRBJ2-7, reads DTGVSQNPRHKITKRGQNVTFRCDPISEHNRLYWYRQTLGQGPEFLTYFQNEAQLEKSRLLSDRFSAERPKGSFSTLEIQRTEQGDSAMYLCASRPNQGQVYEQYFGPGTRLTVT.

Of note for this clone: A read error may account for a junction end that differs from germline. This sequence joins TRBV5-5 and TRBJ2-2; a possible D gene is TRBD2 (5 bases). CDR3 length: 16 residues. Germline CDR1 is SGHKS and CDR2 is YYEKEE (reference sequence). The CDR3 nucleotides read TGTGCCAGCAACTTGTCTGTGACGGGAAACACCGGGGAGCTGTTTTTT. This codes for CASNLSVTGNTGELFF. The full variable domain, with the rest looked up from reference TRBV5-5 and TRBJ2-2, is DAGVTQSPTHLIKTRGQQVTLRCSPISGHKSVSWYQQVLGQGPQFIFQYYEKEERGRGNFPDRFSARQFPNYSSELNVNALLLGDSALYLCASNLSVTGNTGELFFGEGSRLTVL.

The chain is built from TRBV2 and TRBJ2-3; 8 bases match TRBD2. Germline V lookup: CDR1 SNHLY, CDR2 FYNNEI. The V segment lost 10 bases and the J segment 5 bases; nucleotides outside the gene matches: 14. The CDR3 is 15 residues long. This chain's CDR3 is CATLGQREKKDTQYF. CDR3 in DNA: TGTGCCACCCTGGGCCAGCGGGAGAAGAAAGATACGCAGTATTTT.